One and the same sample provided the 10 T cell receptor beta chains below, sequenced in a study of CD8+ T cells in alopecia areata. Reverse transcribed after extraction, RNA yielded cDNA as the sequencing template. The method was immunoSEQ multiplex PCR; TCRdb's version includes in-frame clones alone and lacks a portion of them. The sample contains roughly 130,000 clones, over 50% of which appear only once. Specimen: CD4+ T cells sorted from blood, collected at week 0. These receptors were obtained from a human donor with alopecia areata.

This clone was recorded a few times. The gene calls are TRBV5-1 and TRBJ2-3; D gene uncertain. Germline V gene data show CDR1 as SGHRS and CDR2 as YFSETQ. Trimming left V 0 bases short and J 2 bases short, with 10 bases between. CDR3 length: 15 residues. This CDR3 reads CASSLAPRPTDTQYF. CDR3 bases: TGCGCCAGCAGCTTGGCCCCCAGGCCCACAGATACGCAGTATTTT.

The rearrangement uses TRBV27 and TRBJ2-1; 10 nucleotides match TRBD2. V was pared by 2 bases and J by 2 bases, with 3 bases of the junction left unmatched. The length of the CDR3 is 16 residues. The germline V gene encodes CDR1 MNHEY and CDR2 SMNVEV (reference sequence). CDR3 DNA: TGTGCCAGCAGTTTACTCGGGACTAGCGCCTACAATGAGCAGTTCTTC. It yields the protein CASSLLGTSAYNEQFF.

This clone was recorded once. The CDR3 loop is CSATERNTEAFF. The CDR3 nucleotides are TGCAGCGCCACAGAGAGGAACACTGAAGCTTTCTTT. The rearrangement uses TRBV29-1 and TRBJ1-1, with D unclear. The CDR3 length is 12 residues. V was shortened by 7 bases and J by 1 base, with 10 bases between the two germline ends. Per the germline V gene, CDR1 is SQVTM and CDR2 is ANQGSEA.

The V and J genes are TRBV7-2 and TRBJ1-2; the D is unclear. This CDR3 has 13 residues. In germline, CDR1 is SGHTA, CDR2 FQGNSA. V shed 1 base and J shed 2 bases, with 5 bases lying between them. The CDR3, as DNA: TGTGCCAGCAGCTTAGGGGTAAACTATGGCTACACCTTC. Its translation: CASSLGVNYGYTF. The complete variable domain, with remaining parts taken from reference TRBV7-2 and TRBJ1-2, reads GAGVSQSPSNKVTEKGKDVELRCDPISGHTALYWYRQSLGQGLEFLIYFQGNSAPDKSGLPSDRFSAERTGGSVSTLTIQRTQQEDSAVYLCASSLGVNYGYTFGSGTRLTVV.

In its sample, this clone was seen a few times. The V call is TRBV7-9, the J call TRBJ1-2, with unresolved D. Germline V gene data show CDR1 as SEHNR and CDR2 as FQNEAQ (reference sequence). The CDR3 length is 13 residues. The V end lost 2 bases, the J end lost 6 bases, and 10 bases lay between the germline ends. CDR3 protein: CASSLRENDGYTF. CDR3 bases: TGTGCCAGCAGCTTAAGGGAAAACGATGGCTACACCTTC.

The J gene is TRBJ1-1, the V gene TRBV5-1; TRBD1 aligns across 7 bases. Germline assignment: CDR1 SGHRS and CDR2 YFSETQ. The V and J ends lost 4 bases and 3 bases, in that order; junction bases with no gene match: 9. This CDR3 has 15 residues. CDR3 nucleotide sequence: TGCGCCAGCAGCATATTGACAGGGCGGGACACTGAAGCTTTCTTT. Translation gives CASSILTGRDTEAFF.

The chain joins TRBV5-1 to TRBJ2-1; 12 positions agree with TRBD1. Germline values: CDR1 SGHRS, CDR2 YFSETQ. After removal of 4 bases from V and 10 bases from J, the junction contained 9 bases not matched to a gene. The CDR3 runs 15 residues. In nucleotides, the CDR3 is TGCGCCAGCAGCCCCCGGGACAGGGGGCGTAGCGAGCAGTTCTTC. Residues: CASSPRDRGRSEQFF.

The chain couples TRBV7-7 to TRBJ2-5; possibly TRBD1 for D (6 bases). CDR1 SSHAT and CDR2 FNYEAQ come from the germline V gene (reference sequence). The CDR3 covers 15 residues. Trimming removed 5 bases at V and 5 bases at J, with 18 bases between. For the CDR3, the DNA is TGTGCCAGCAGCCAAATACAGGGAAGCCGGGAGACCCAGTACTTC. Protein product: CASSQIQGSRETQYF.

The V gene is TRBV5-6, the J gene TRBJ1-2; 9 positions match TRBD1. The V gene end was trimmed by 1 base and the J gene end by 3 bases; junction bases not matched to a gene: 4. The germline gives CDR1 SGHDT, CDR2 YYEEEE. This CDR3 region has 15 residues. The DNA of the CDR3 is TGTGCCAGCAGCTTGTGGGACAGGGCCCACTATGGCTACACCTTC. It yields the protein CASSLWDRAHYGYTF.

This rearrangement joins TRBV29-1 to TRBJ1-1; D possibly corresponds to TRBD1 (6 bases). This CDR3 is built from 13 residues. The germline V and J ends were trimmed by 0 bases and 5 bases, with 10 bases remaining between them. CDR1 is SQVTM, CDR2 ANQGSEA, per germline. CDR3 sequence reads: CSVEEGGGTEAFF. The CDR3 bases are TGCAGCGTTGAAGAAGGGGGAGGGACTGAAGCTTTCTTT.